This TCR beta chain was obtained from a study of cytomegalovirus exposure and HLA in healthy donors. Study-level information: HLA-typed donors were the source of 80 million to 90 million unique TCRs, which an early data release held.

13 Jbeta primers and 60 Vbeta primers were used for the PCR. Sequencing used immunoSEQ multiplex PCR; TCRdb keeps in-frame clones, though not all of them. The sample records about 140,000 clones, around three quarters being singletons. The CDR3 has 15 residues. The J segment lost 5 bases and the V segment lost 5 bases, leaving 11 bases of the junction unmatched. Per germline, CDR1 LNHDA and CDR2 SQIVND (reference sequence). Findings of the study overall: Analyses of presence and absence presupposed an approximately uniform sequencing depth across donors. Reportedly, a later analysis found an Asian-associated ancestry cluster had fewer N-insertions than the approximately 700-donor mean. Productive status was seen about 90% or about 30% of the time for most TCR beta V segments in an earlier analysis.

A note on this clone: The antigen remains undetermined.

V is TRBV19 and J is TRBJ2-7, with 8 bases lining up with TRBD1. What was sequenced was PBMCs. This clonotype originated in a woman between 40 and 50 years old in good health and CMV-seronegative. The CDR3 DNA is TGTGCCAGTAGTCCTCCGGGACAGGACGTTAACGAGCAGTACTTC. Protein: CASSPPGQDVNEQYF.